Sequencing of this T cell receptor beta chain was carried out in a study of identical twins. The sample holds a few counts of this clonotype. The antigen remains undetermined. V shed 6 bases, J shed 5 bases, and the junction held 12 bases outside the gene matches. Germline CDR1 is MDHEN and CDR2 is SYDVKM. CDR3 length: 15 amino acids. Study-level results: Invariant T cells like MAIT and iNKT could partly confound the zero-insertion analyses.

TCRdb called the 5' RACE reads again in MiXCR, with one record for every CDR3 protein. The sample lists fewer than 500,000 distinct CDR3 sequences, roughly an eighth occurring once. This same sample was also part of a study on yellow fever vaccine responses in identical twins.

The chain has TRBV28 and TRBJ2-7, with 8 bases aligning to TRBD1. Material for sequencing was CD4+ T cells sorted from blood. The clonotype originates from a young woman in good health. The CDR3 loop reads CASSPGDRLHHEQYF. In DNA form, the CDR3 reads TGTGCCAGCAGCCCCGGGGACAGGCTCCACCACGAGCAGTACTTC.